These 19 T cell receptor beta chains originate from one sample sequenced in a study of PD-1 blockade in classical Hodgkin lymphoma. TCRdb keeps only in-frame clones here, not all; method: immunoSEQ multiplex PCR. The repertoire holds about 11,000 clones, with roughly four fifths as singletons. Each patient experienced a relapse that followed autologous stem cell transplantation, and brentuximab vedotin exposure varied. This specimen was peripheral blood mononuclear cells (PBMCs), taken before the second cycle of nivolumab. The receptors derive from a human donor with classical Hodgkin lymphoma.

The chain combines TRBV5-1 with TRBJ1-4, with TRBD1 matching 7 bases. There are 15 residues in the CDR3. Per germline, CDR1 SGHRS and CDR2 YFSETQ. V trimming: 2 bases; J trimming: 6 bases; junction bases outside the gene matches: 7. The CDR3 sequence: CASSFTRTGHEKLFF. The CDR3 DNA reads as TGCGCCAGCAGCTTTACACGGACAGGTCATGAAAAACTGTTTTTT.

CDR3 residues: CASSWLDYNEQFF. The CDR3 bases are TGTGCCAGCAGTTGGTTGGACTACAATGAGCAGTTCTTC. The chain employs TRBV27 and TRBJ2-1; D is uncertain. There are 13 residues in the CDR3. Germline V gene data show CDR1 as MNHEY and CDR2 as SMNVEV (reference sequence). With 4 bases removed from V and 3 bases from J, the gap between germline ends came to 7 bases.

The table lists this clone with a count of one. The rearrangement uses TRBV28 and TRBJ2-5; a weak D match, TRBD1 (5 bases). Germline V gene lookup returns CDR1 MDHEN and CDR2 SYDVKM. V gave up 3 bases and J gave up 0 bases, with 14 bases separating them. The CDR3 has 16 residues. The CDR3 is CASSFYRLVNQETQYF. CDR3 sequence (DNA): TGTGCCAGCAGTTTCTACAGGTTGGTTAACCAAGAGACCCAGTACTTC.

The J gene is TRBJ1-1, the V gene TRBV27; tentatively, D is TRBD1 (5 bases). Germline V gene data show CDR1 as MNHEY and CDR2 as SMNVEV (reference sequence). The CDR3 spans 13 residues. The V and J ends lost 7 bases and 7 bases respectively, with 16 bases between them. The DNA of the CDR3 is TGTGCCAGCAAAGGGGAGCCCGGTTATGAAGCTTTCTTT. It is translated as CASKGEPGYEAFF.

The chain couples TRBV7-9 to TRBJ2-2, with D perhaps TRBD1 (7 bases). The germline V and J ends were trimmed by 4 bases and 4 bases, with 13 bases remaining between them. The germline V gene has CDR1 SEHNR and CDR2 FQNEAQ (reference sequence). The CDR3 has 15 residues. DNA of the CDR3: TGTGCCAGCAGCTGGAGGGACAGAGGCACCGGGGAGCTGTTTTTT. Its protein product is CASSWRDRGTGELFF.

This clone has a single count. J is TRBJ2-7 and V is TRBV28; D is tentatively TRBD1 or TRBD2 (6 bases each). The V gene lost 6 bases and the J gene lost 0 bases, with 27 bases spanning the gap. CDR3 size: 19 residues. Germline CDR1 MDHEN, CDR2 SYDVKM. This CDR3 is CASSPGQVSTWRDSYEQYF. CDR3 nucleotides: TGTGCCAGCAGCCCGGGACAAGTATCAACCTGGCGGGACTCCTACGAGCAGTACTTC.

The V and J genes are TRBV27 and TRBJ2-3; D is tentatively TRBD1 or TRBD2 (6 bases each). V gave up 3 bases and J gave up 4 bases, with 17 bases separating them. Germline V gives CDR1 MNHEY, CDR2 SMNVEV (reference sequence). The CDR3 sequence is 16 residues long. CDR3 bases: TGTGCCAGCAGTTTTAGGGGGGCCCACCCGCCAGATACGCAGTATTTT. The encoded protein is CASSFRGAHPPDTQYF.

The V call is TRBV4-3, the J call TRBJ1-1; D is unresolved. Trimming removed 3 bases from V and 0 bases from J, with 8 bases in between. CDR1 LGHNA and CDR2 YSLEER come from the germline V gene. CDR3 length equals 14 residues. As DNA, the CDR3 is TGCGCCAGCAGCCAGGTCGCGATGAACACTGAAGCTTTCTTT. This sequence encodes CASSQVAMNTEAFF.

This clone was recorded once. The chain joins TRBV2 to TRBJ2-1, with D hard to call. Germline V gives CDR1 SNHLY, CDR2 FYNNEI. Deletions cut 3 bases from V and 2 bases from J, with 14 bases between. This CDR3 comprises 16 residues. The CDR3 DNA is TGTGCCAGCAGTGACAGTTCTTTAAGCGCCTACAATGAGCAGTTCTTC. Amino acids: CASSDSSLSAYNEQFF.

The rearrangement links TRBV4-3 to TRBJ2-5; the D gene is possibly TRBD1 (6 bases). Trimming took off 3 bases at V and 4 bases at J, with 18 bases between the two ends. The germline V gene encodes CDR1 LGHNA and CDR2 YSLEER. CDR3 length: 16 residues. In nucleotides, the CDR3 is TGCGCCAGCAGCCACACGATCCCCGGGACACCAGAGACCCAGTACTTC. It encodes CASSHTIPGTPETQYF.

The rearrangement joins TRBV7-9 to TRBJ1-1; D remains ambiguous. V was cut by 5 bases and J by 0 bases, with 16 bases left in between. The CDR3 has 16 amino acids. The germline V gene has CDR1 SEHNR and CDR2 FQNEAQ (reference sequence). The CDR3 DNA reads as TGTGCCAGCAGCCCGCACGGACGGGAAATGAACACTGAAGCTTTCTTT. This codes for CASSPHGREMNTEAFF.

This chain connects TRBV19 to TRBJ2-1; D not resolved. Per the germline V gene, CDR1 is LNHDA and CDR2 is SQIVND (reference sequence). There are 16 residues in the CDR3. Trimming took off 3 bases at V and 4 bases at J, with 16 bases between the two ends. The chain's CDR3 is CASSMNRISEYNEQFF. CDR3 bases: TGTGCCAGTAGTATGAACCGGATCTCGGAGTACAATGAGCAGTTCTTC.

This chain links TRBV4-2 with TRBJ2-5, with 7 bases that match TRBD1. CDR1 LGHNA and CDR2 YNFKEQ come from the germline V gene. This CDR3 spans 19 amino acids. V shed 1 base and J 2 bases; nucleotides not matched to a gene: 16. CDR3 bases: TGTGCCAGCAGCCAAGCACCGCAGGGGGAACTCCCGGGACAAGAGACCCAGTACTTC. Its translation is CASSQAPQGELPGQETQYF.

This rearrangement joins TRBV7-9 to TRBJ1-1, with 7 bases lining up with TRBD1. This CDR3 has 14 amino acids. V trimming: 1 base; J trimming: 6 bases; junction bases outside the gene matches: 5. Germline V gene data show CDR1 as SEHNR and CDR2 as FQNEAQ (reference sequence). In DNA, the CDR3 is TGTGCCAGCAGCTTAGAGGGGGCCCAAGCTGAAGCTTTCTTT. It yields the protein CASSLEGAQAEAFF.

The rearrangement joins TRBV27 to TRBJ2-7, with D perhaps given as TRBD1 or TRBD2 (5 bases each). Germline V lookup: CDR1 MNHEY, CDR2 SMNVEV (reference sequence). The CDR3 contains 15 residues. Trimming removed 3 bases from V and 3 bases from J, with 15 bases in between. The CDR3 region is CASSFGTSGVYEQYF. CDR3 nucleotides: TGTGCCAGCAGTTTCGGGACCTCTGGGGTCTACGAGCAGTACTTC.

The chain couples TRBV5-1 to TRBJ2-1, with D possibly matching TRBD2 (6 bases). Germline assignment: CDR1 SGHRS and CDR2 YFSETQ. The length of the CDR3 is 14 residues. The germline V and J ends were trimmed by 4 bases and 8 bases, with 16 bases remaining between them. The CDR3 DNA sequence: TGCGCCAGCAGCGGGACTGGTCGGGGTGATGAGCAGTTCTTC. Residues: CASSGTGRGDEQFF.

The genes are TRBV27 and TRBJ1-5, with 7 bases lining up with TRBD1. V shed 0 bases and J 3 bases; nucleotides not matched to a gene: 5. This CDR3 is built from 16 residues. CDR1 and CDR2 (germline): MNHEY, SMNVEV (reference sequence). The chain's CDR3 is CASSLSPQGLNQPQHF. The CDR3 nucleotides read TGTGCCAGCAGTTTATCCCCACAGGGGCTCAATCAGCCCCAGCATTTT.

This clone was detected a few times. V and J are TRBV4-1 and TRBJ1-5; 9 bases are shared with TRBD1. The length of the CDR3 is 15 residues. V was clipped by 5 bases and J by 2 bases; unmatched bases: 4. Germline values: CDR1 MGHRA, CDR2 YSYEKL. The CDR3 bases are TGCGCCAGCAGCGACCGGGACAGGGGCAATCAGCCCCAGCATTTT. Amino acid sequence: CASSDRDRGNQPQHF.

The chain uses TRBV19 and TRBJ1-1; D not resolved. CDR3 length: 13 amino acids. Trimming took off 7 bases at V and 1 base at J, with 10 bases between the two ends. Germline CDR1 reads LNHDA; CDR2 reads SQIVND (reference sequence). CDR3 protein: CASMGQANTEAFF. Here the CDR3 DNA reads TGTGCCAGTATGGGCCAGGCGAACACTGAAGCTTTCTTT.